The text below deals with one T cell receptor beta chain. The antigen is undetermined. The entry originates in a study of shared clonotypes between healthy human individuals. For the study at large: Plates per donor: three CD4 naive, three CD4 memory, two CD8 naive, one CD8 memory. Points from the study as a whole: Roughly 4.6% of naive CD4 clonotypes were common to a few donors.

This CDR3 contains 16 residues. V gave up 3 bases and J gave up 4 bases; unmatched junction bases: 5. Germline V CDR1 and CDR2: LNHDA, SQIVND (reference sequence). Genomic DNA belonging to each subset was distributed in equal measure over several immunoSEQ plates. Sequencing was performed with immunoSEQ multiplex PCR; in TCRdb, only in-frame clones are kept and a portion is missing. Here the sample spans approximately 1.4 million clones, roughly 98% being singletons. This clonotype originated in a man under 40 in good health. The sequencing input was naive CD4+ T cells sorted from blood. Sample subset: CD45RA+ positively selected. The rearrangement links TRBV19 to TRBJ2-1; 11 nucleotides agree with TRBD1. The CDR3 protein is CASSMWTGGLYNEQFF. CDR3 DNA sequence: TGTGCCAGTAGTATGTGGACAGGGGGCTTGTACAATGAGCAGTTCTTC.